This TCR beta chain was retrieved from a study of early T cells in non-severe SARS-CoV-2 infection. Germline CDR1 is MDHEN and CDR2 is SYDVKM. The CDR3 totals 13 residues. V dropped 4 bases and J dropped 1 base, with 4 bases sitting between them. TCRdb independently ran MiXCR on the 5' RACE reads; one entry per CDR3 protein. The data show about 48,000 distinct CDR3 sequences, around a tenth seen once. This TCR was recovered from an adult who was a healthcare worker with PCR-confirmed SARS-CoV-2 infection or an uninfected control (not recorded which). The specimen sequenced was whole blood. The chain is built from TRBV28 and TRBJ2-2; D uncertain. CDR3 amino acids: CASSSRNTGELFF. CDR3 nucleotide sequence: TGTGCCAGCAGTTCGAGGAACACCGGGGAGCTGTTTTTT.